The 15 T cell receptor beta chains presented below share a single source sample, sequenced in a study of blood T cells in healthy people across ages. The use of a sample-barcoded 5' primer and a J-beta primer mix characterized a second PCR of roughly 7 to 11 cycles. TCRdb re-analysed the 5' RACE reads in MiXCR, keeping a single row per CDR3 protein. The table shows around 1.5 million distinct CDR3 sequences, with roughly 59% occurring only once. The sample consisted of blood. All receptors come from a man aged 18 to 30 in good health.

Only a few counts were recorded for this clonotype. V usage is TRBV6-2 or TRBV6-3 and J usage is TRBJ2-1; D may be TRBD1 (5 bases). The length of the CDR3 is 15 residues. Looked up from germline, CDR1 is MNHEY and CDR2 is SVGEGT. Trimming took off 6 bases at V and 9 bases at J, with 21 bases between the two ends. The chain's CDR3 is CASRQGNLNPGEQFF. DNA of the CDR3: TGTGCCAGCAGGCAGGGAAACCTCAACCCGGGTGAGCAGTTCTTC.

The chain has TRBV10-3 and TRBJ1-2; D is unresolved. Germline-derived CDR1 and CDR2 are ENHRY and SYGVKD. V dropped 2 bases and J dropped 0 bases, with 7 bases sitting between them. CDR3 length: 14 amino acids. The CDR3 loop reads CAISEGMANYGYTF. DNA of the CDR3: TGTGCCATCAGTGAGGGGATGGCTAACTATGGCTACACCTTC.

The V gene is TRBV28, the J gene TRBJ2-4, with D possibly being TRBD2 (5 bases). V lost 5 bases, J lost 15 bases, and 17 bases lay in between. The CDR3 consists of 12 residues. Germline-derived CDR1 and CDR2 are MDHEN and SYDVKM. CDR3 sequence reads: CASSDPFRERYF. The CDR3 bases are TGTGCCAGCAGTGACCCGTTTCGGGAAAGGTACTTC.

The chain carries TRBV3-1 and TRBJ2-3; D unclear. The V end was cut by 4 bases, the J end by 1 base, with 15 bases between. CDR3 length: 16 amino acids. The germline V gene encodes CDR1 LGHDT and CDR2 YNNKEL (reference sequence). In DNA, the CDR3 is TGTGCCAGCAGCCTCCTGACTGAGACCGGCACAGATACGCAGTATTTT. This sequence encodes CASSLLTETGTDTQYF.

This chain links TRBV27 with TRBJ2-5, with 8 positions matching TRBD1. Germline CDR1 is MNHEY and CDR2 is SMNVEV (reference sequence). The CDR3 extends over 16 amino acids. J gave up 6 bases and V 4 bases, and 13 bases lay outside the gene matches. In DNA form, the CDR3 reads TGTGCCAGCAGTTGGGGGACAGGATTCTATGGGAAGACCCAGTACTTC. Its translation is CASSWGTGFYGKTQYF.

This clonotype came up a few times. The chain links TRBV15 to TRBJ2-7, with D possibly called TRBD1 or TRBD2 (5 bases each). Germline CDR1 is LNHNV and CDR2 is YYDKDF (reference sequence). Trimming shortened V by 3 bases and J by 3 bases, and 15 bases separated the two germline ends. CDR3 length: 15 residues. In DNA form, the CDR3 reads TGTGCCACCAGCAGCGGACCCCCGGGGCTCTACGAGCAGTACTTC. Residues: CATSSGPPGLYEQYF.

This chain links TRBV3-1 with TRBJ2-3; 10 bases align to TRBD1. The CDR3 is 16 amino acids. Trimming cost V 4 bases and J 2 bases; bases outside gene matches: 6. Germline CDR1 and CDR2: LGHDT and YNNKEL (reference sequence). CDR3 loop: CASSPRDRGFTDTQYF. CDR3 in DNA: TGTGCCAGCAGCCCCCGGGACAGGGGTTTCACAGATACGCAGTATTTT.

This clonotype appeared a few times. The J gene is TRBJ2-4, the V gene TRBV20-1, with D perhaps TRBD2 (5 bases). V gave up 2 bases and J gave up 13 bases, with 12 bases separating them. Germline CDR1 reads DFQATT; CDR2 reads SNEGSKA (reference sequence). CDR3 size: 11 residues. Here the CDR3 reads CSARRSREQYF. The CDR3 DNA sequence: TGCAGTGCTAGAAGGTCGAGGGAGCAGTACTTC.

The chain links TRBV18 to TRBJ1-2; 10 bases map to TRBD1. This CDR3 has 16 amino acids. In germline, CDR1 is KGHSH, CDR2 LQKENI. The trim removed 0 bases at V and 5 bases at J, leaving 6 bases unmatched. CDR3 sequence: CASSPPGGTGAYGYTF. As DNA, the CDR3 is TGTGCCAGCTCACCACCGGGCGGGACAGGGGCTTATGGCTACACCTTC. The variable domain in full, with the rest retrieved from reference TRBV18 and TRBJ1-2, is NAGVMQNPRHLVRRRGQEARLRCSPMKGHSHVYWYRQLPEEGLKFMVYLQKENIIDESGMPKERFSAEFPKEGPSILRIQQVVRGDSAAYFCASSPPGGTGAYGYTFGSGTRLTVV.

This chain joins TRBV7-2 and TRBJ2-7; D remains ambiguous. V was cut by 1 base and J by 0 bases, with 13 bases left in between. CDR3 length: 16 residues. Germline V gives CDR1 SGHTA, CDR2 FQGNSA. CDR3 nucleotides: TGTGCCAGCAGCTTAGGCTTGGCGTCCCCCTCCTACGAGCAGTACTTC. It yields the protein CASSLGLASPSYEQYF.

The V call is TRBV5-4, the J call TRBJ2-1; D might be TRBD2 (6 bases). CDR1 and CDR2 (germline): SGHNT, YYREEE (reference sequence). The CDR3 totals 14 residues. The V end was cut by 5 bases, the J end by 4 bases, with 13 bases between. CDR3 nucleotide sequence: TGTGCCAGCAGTTCAGAGGAGGGTTACAATGAGCAGTTCTTC. It specifies CASSSEEGYNEQFF. The full variable domain, rest sourced from reference TRBV5-4 and TRBJ2-1, is ETGVTQSPTHLIKTRGQQVTLRCSSQSGHNTVSWYQQALGQGPQFIFQYYREEENGRGNFPPRFSGLQFPNYSSELNVNALELDDSALYLCASSSEEGYNEQFFGPGTRLTVL.

This rearrangement joins TRBV20-1 to TRBJ2-4, with 8 bases matching TRBD1. The tail of the sequence fits TRBJ2-7 better, so the J call may be wrong. The CDR3 is 16 residues long. Germline CDR1 reads DFQATT; CDR2 reads SNEGSKA (reference sequence). DNA of the CDR3: TGCAGTGCTAGCGTGGCAGACAGGGGATTTGGGTACGAGCAGTACTTC. Protein sequence: CSASVADRGFGYEQYF.

The chain carries TRBV10-3 and TRBJ2-1; 9 nucleotides line up with TRBD2. Germline V lookup: CDR1 ENHRY, CDR2 SYGVKD. Trimming took 2 bases from V and 10 from J; bases not matched to a gene: 15. This CDR3 has 17 residues. CDR3 loop: CAISELAAGGGQREQFF. The DNA of the CDR3 is TGTGCCATCAGTGAGCTAGCTGCGGGAGGGGGACAGCGGGAGCAGTTCTTC.

This clonotype came up a few times. The CDR3 loop reads CASSENLDSTYEQYF. CDR3 bases: TGTGCCAGCAGTGAAAACTTGGACAGCACCTACGAGCAGTACTTC. The chain links TRBV25-1 to TRBJ2-7; a possible D gene is TRBD1 (6 bases). CDR3 length equals 15 residues. V gave up 2 bases and J gave up 2 bases, with 13 bases separating them. CDR1 MGHDK and CDR2 SYGVNS come from the germline V gene.

This clonotype turned up a few times. The chain uses TRBV11-2 and TRBJ2-3; 7 bases agree with TRBD2. The CDR3 has 17 amino acids. Trimming took 0 bases from V and 2 from J; bases not matched to a gene: 8. Germline-derived CDR1 and CDR2 are SGHAT and FQNNGV. This CDR3 is CASSLDMSGVLTDTQYF. As DNA, the CDR3 is TGTGCCAGCAGCTTAGATATGAGCGGGGTCCTCACAGATACGCAGTATTTT.